This T cell receptor beta chain was sequenced for a study of shared clonotypes between healthy human individuals. CDR1 is SNHLY and CDR2 is FYNNEI in the germline V gene. V dropped 8 bases and J dropped 4; count of bases not matched to a gene: 12. There are 15 residues in the CDR3. General study results and limits: In having few donors, the study represented limited genetic and exposure-history diversity.

Naivety among CD8 cells was defined by CD45RO negativity and positive CCR7 selection, thereby excluding terminally differentiated effector memory CD45RA+ cells. TCRdb's table, derived via immunoSEQ multiplex PCR, lists solely in-frame clones and lacks some. The data hold about 820,000 clones, with almost 95% observed a single time. Turning to this clone: The antigen is not known.

J is TRBJ2-3 and V is TRBV2, with 7 bases lining up with TRBD2. The source of this sequence is a man aged 25-45 years in good health. The sample comprised naive CD8+ T cells sorted from blood. Here the CDR3 reads CASSRAAGASDTQYF. In DNA, the CDR3 is TGTGCCAGCTCAAGAGCTGCGGGAGCGTCAGATACGCAGTATTTT.